The rows below give T cell receptor beta chains drawn from one sample of a study of OX40 agonist ivuxolimab in advanced cancers. Data came from immunoSEQ multiplex PCR; TCRdb stores just in-frame clones and leaves some out. Of tens of thousands of clones listed, approximately 84% are singletons. This sample comprised CD4+ or CD8+ T cells sorted from blood, obtained in a trial of the OX40 agonist ivuxolimab. Receptors originate from an adult with an advanced solid tumor such as melanoma, head and neck, liver or kidney cancer. Both conserved end residues are trimmed from each CDR3. The D gene is left open where the match is weak.

J gene,D gene,CDR3 length,V gene,CDR3 protein
TRBJ1-2,NA,11,TRBV25-1,ASSDSGIYGYT
TRBJ2-4,TRBD1,14,TRBV5-6,ASSPAGQGGKNIQY
TRBJ2-7,NA,9,TRBV30,AWRTAYEQY
TRBJ2-1,NA,13,TRBV28,ASSFRTEGYNEQF
TRBJ2-7,TRBD1,12,TRBV29-1,SVDTTGEMGEQY
TRBJ1-2,NA,13,TRBV2,ASSERAGVLYGYT
TRBJ2-7,NA,12,TRBV7-9,ASSLVGGDYEQY
TRBJ2-1,NA,9,TRBV4-1,ASSQDREQF
TRBJ1-5,NA,11,TRBV27,ASSLYSHQPQH
TRBJ2-7,TRBD1,15,TRBV29-1,SVYTLRGGQGSYEQY
TRBJ2-3,NA,14,TRBV4-2,ASSQEAGQKADTQY
TRBJ2-7,NA,10,TRBV7-3,ASSLNSYEQY
TRBJ2-7,TRBD1,13,TRBV5-1,ASSVTGQGIYEQY
TRBJ2-1,TRBD2,17,TRBV30,AWSAFGTSGRGSYNEQF
TRBJ2-2,NA,14,TRBV4-3,ASSQDRQANTGELF
TRBJ2-7,NA,14,TRBV4-1,ASSQEWQGLSYEQY
TRBJ2-3,NA,14,TRBV4-2,ASSQAVAASTDTQY
TRBJ2-2,NA,9,TRBV30,AWNGPGELF
NA,NA,10,TRBV28,ASSSSSYEQY
TRBJ2-1,NA,9,TRBV5-6,ASSKEGEQF
TRBJ2-1,NA,13,TRBV9,ASSVDPGTNNEQF
TRBJ1-1,NA,13,TRBV7-3,ASSLGPQQNTEAF
TRBJ2-5,NA,13,TRBV11-2,ASSILHEAQETQY
TRBJ2-5,NA,12,TRBV6-5,ASSYSAEGETQY